This T cell receptor (beta chain) was recorded in a study of cytomegalovirus exposure and HLA in healthy donors. Study findings and constraints: The TCR clusters that emerged in the first cohort tended, a later analysis found, to co-occur in the 110 or so validation repertoires. Per published reports, the classifier diagnosed cytomegalovirus status with high specificity and sensitivity.

Sequencing was performed with immunoSEQ multiplex PCR; in TCRdb, only in-frame clones are kept and a portion is missing. Among 150,000 to 200,000 clones listed, 85% were seen once. A remark on this clone: Its antigen is still unknown. A junction end diverges from the germline sequence, so it may reflect a read error.

The CDR3 runs 14 residues. Germline V gene sequence: CDR1 SSHAT, CDR2 FNYEAQ (reference sequence). The TCR comes from a man between 18 and 29 years old in good health and CMV-seropositive. The sequencing sample was made of PBMCs. The gene calls are TRBV7-7 and TRBJ2-1, with TRBD2 identical over 8 bases. CDR3 nucleotides: TGTGCTAGCAGCTCGGGACTAGATCGCGCTGAGCAGTTCTTC. The encoded protein is CASSSGLDRAEQFF.